One sample yielded the 21 T cell receptor beta chains listed below, sequenced in a study of shared clonotypes between healthy human individuals (dated by TCRdb to between 2020 and 2021). Receptor amplification or capture employed the immunoSEQ multiplex PCR assay. TCRdb holds this immuneACCESS table with in-frame rearrangements only. Some clones are missing; in checked studies, unresolved V genes explain under half, and the rest has no known cause. In this sample the table shows approximately 2.5 million clones, under 95% of which occur a single time. The leading ten clones occupy 0.36% of the sample. Sequenced material: naive CD4+ T cells from PBMCs. What the cell subset or site label conveys for this sample: CD45RA+ positively selected. The receptors originated from a man in his late teens or twenties in good health. Some clones in this sample may be carry-over from other donors' samples.

This clone appeared once. The gene calls are TRBV7-3 and TRBJ1-1, with D tentatively TRBD1 (5 bases). Trimming pared 5 bases from V and 3 bases from J, leaving 10 bases between. Germline values: CDR1 SGHTA, CDR2 FQGTGA. The CDR3 runs 13 residues. The CDR3 sequence is CASSRVGDTEAFF. The CDR3 DNA sequence: TGTGCCAGCAGCCGGGTAGGGGACACTGAAGCTTTCTTT.

This chain connects TRBV5-8 to TRBJ2-3; D uncertain. The V and J ends lost 2 bases and 4 bases respectively, with 5 bases between them. This CDR3 is built from 12 residues. From germline, CDR1 is SGHTS and CDR2 YDEGEE. The CDR3 spells CASSFSSDTQYF. In DNA, the CDR3 is TGTGCCAGCAGCTTTTCCTCAGATACGCAGTATTTT.

The rearrangement uses TRBV28 and TRBJ2-7, with D perhaps TRBD1 (6 bases). Per the germline V gene, CDR1 is MDHEN and CDR2 is SYDVKM. The V and J ends lost 6 bases and 6 bases respectively, with 15 bases between them. This CDR3 contains 13 residues. The CDR3 bases are TGTGCCAGCAGACTCTTTCCAGGGGTCGAGCAGTACTTC. Protein: CASRLFPGVEQYF.

V is TRBV19 and J is TRBJ2-1; 11 bases line up with TRBD2. Unmatched junction bases numbered 6, after V lost 7 bases and J lost 4 bases. The CDR3 has 15 residues. In germline, CDR1 is LNHDA, CDR2 SQIVND (reference sequence). This CDR3 is CASTRTSGPYNEQFF. The CDR3 region has the DNA TGTGCCAGTACCAGGACTAGCGGGCCGTACAATGAGCAGTTCTTC.

In DNA form, the CDR3 reads TGTGCCATCAGTTTAGCCGGGAACTCCTACGAGCAGTACTTC. Translated: CAISLAGNSYEQYF. The chain recombines TRBV10-3 with TRBJ2-7, with D possibly matching TRBD2 (5 bases). The CDR3 totals 14 residues. Germline lookup yields CDR1 ENHRY and CDR2 SYGVKD. With 5 bases removed from V and 0 bases from J, the gap between germline ends came to 11 bases.

The CDR3 spells CASSWTGVGEQYF. CDR3 in DNA: TGTGCCAGCAGTTGGACAGGGGTGGGTGAGCAGTACTTC. This chain uses TRBV27 with TRBJ2-7; 9 nucleotides agree with TRBD1. There are 13 residues in the CDR3. V was clipped by 4 bases and J by 7 bases; unmatched bases: 5. The germline CDR1 and CDR2 sequences are MNHEY and SMNVEV (reference sequence).

The chain combines TRBV27 with TRBJ2-7; D remains unclear. The CDR3 sequence is 14 residues long. Germline CDR1 reads MNHEY; CDR2 reads SMNVEV (reference sequence). V lost 0 bases and J lost 0, with 6 bases in between. CDR3 coding DNA: TGTGCCAGCAGTTTATCCTACAGCTCCTACGAGCAGTACTTC. Protein sequence: CASSLSYSSYEQYF.

This clone was recorded only once. V and J are TRBV28 and TRBJ1-1, with a weak D call TRBD1 (6 bases). The ends were cut back, 8 bases at V and 10 bases at J, with 23 bases in the middle. CDR3 length: 14 amino acids. CDR1 MDHEN and CDR2 SYDVKM come from the germline V gene. Written as DNA, the CDR3 is TGTGCCAGCCGCCCTTACGGGGGGCTCGAGGGAGCTTTCTTT. Its protein is CASRPYGGLEGAFF. Full variable domain (missing parts from reference TRBV28 and TRBJ1-1): DVKVTQSSRYLVKRTGEKVFLECVQDMDHENMFWYRQDPGLGLRLIYFSYDVKMKEKGDIPEGYSVSREKKERFSLILESASTNQTSMYLCASRPYGGLEGAFFGQGTRLTVV.

The V call is TRBV5-1, the J call TRBJ2-7; D might be TRBD2 (5 bases). The CDR3 is 14 amino acids. V was cut by 1 base and J by 6 bases, with 14 bases left in between. Germline V gives CDR1 SGHRS, CDR2 YFSETQ. CDR3 residues: CASSLTGVEFEQYF. DNA of the CDR3: TGCGCCAGCAGCTTGACCGGGGTTGAATTCGAGCAGTACTTC.

The chain couples TRBV5-1 to TRBJ1-2, with TRBD1 matching over 8 bases. The germline V gene has CDR1 SGHRS and CDR2 YFSETQ. This CDR3 is built from 17 residues. Losses at the gene ends were 1 base for V and 4 bases for J; bases not matched to a gene: 12. CDR3 in amino acids: CASSLFRQGALGYGYTF. In DNA form, the CDR3 reads TGCGCCAGCAGCTTGTTCCGGCAGGGGGCGCTTGGCTATGGCTACACCTTC.

V is TRBV7-9 and J is TRBJ1-1; the match to TRBD1 covers 9 bases. This CDR3 spans 17 amino acids. Germline V gene sequence: CDR1 SEHNR, CDR2 FQNEAQ (reference sequence). J was trimmed by 2 bases and V by 1 base; bases with no gene match: 8. The CDR3 coding sequence is TGTGCCAGCAGCTTAGGTCCCGGGACAGGGCCAAACACTGAAGCTTTCTTT. It yields the protein CASSLGPGTGPNTEAFF.

The V and J genes are TRBV4-1 and TRBJ2-7; perhaps TRBD2 as D (6 bases). V was clipped by 2 bases and J by 4 bases, with 12 bases between them. This CDR3 is built from 14 residues. The germline V gene has CDR1 MGHRA and CDR2 YSYEKL. This CDR3 is CASSQPARGYEQYF. DNA for the CDR3: TGCGCCAGCAGCCAACCAGCTCGGGGGTACGAGCAGTACTTC.

About this clone itself: Other DNA sequences of this sample code for an identical CDR3. This rearrangement joins TRBV28 to TRBJ1-3, with D possibly being TRBD1 (6 bases). In germline, CDR1 is MDHEN, CDR2 SYDVKM. The germline V and J ends were trimmed by 5 bases and 0 bases, with 8 bases remaining between them. The length of the CDR3 is 14 residues. CDR3 sequence (DNA): TGTGCCAGCAGTCAAGGGGGCTCTGGAAACACCATATATTTT. Residues: CASSQGGSGNTIYF.

The chain recombines TRBV27 with TRBJ2-3; 12 bases agree with TRBD2. Germline V gives CDR1 MNHEY, CDR2 SMNVEV (reference sequence). The CDR3 runs to 18 residues. Trimming removed 2 bases from V and 0 bases from J; junction bases left unmatched: 6. This CDR3 reads CASSLLAGGPISTDTQYF. The CDR3 DNA reads TGTGCCAGCAGTTTACTAGCGGGAGGGCCAATTAGCACAGATACGCAGTATTTT.

The V and J genes are TRBV6-5 and TRBJ1-5, with D possibly TRBD1 on 6 matching bases. The CDR3 is 15 amino acids. V gave up 7 bases and J gave up 1 base, with 14 bases separating them. Germline V lookup: CDR1 MNHEY, CDR2 SVGAGI. Written as DNA, the CDR3 is TGTGCCAGCACCCCGGGCGGGGGCAGCAATCAGCCCCAGCATTTT. Its protein product is CASTPGGGSNQPQHF.

The V gene is TRBV28, the J gene TRBJ2-5, with a tentative D call TRBD1 (6 bases). The V gene's germline CDR1 is MDHEN and CDR2 SYDVKM. The CDR3 is made up of 13 amino acids. Trimming stripped 8 bases from V and 4 bases from J, with 14 bases between. The CDR3 region is CASLKGELETQYF. The CDR3 DNA is TGTGCCAGCTTGAAGGGGGAATTAGAGACCCAGTACTTC. The entire variable domain, with the rest obtained from reference TRBV28 and TRBJ2-5, is as follows: DVKVTQSSRYLVKRTGEKVFLECVQDMDHENMFWYRQDPGLGLRLIYFSYDVKMKEKGDIPEGYSVSREKKERFSLILESASTNQTSMYLCASLKGELETQYFGPGTRLLVL.

This chain uses TRBV9 with TRBJ2-6; 8 bases align to TRBD2. CDR3 length equals 18 residues. Germline V CDR1 and CDR2: SGDLS, YYNGEE. The junction had 11 bases not matched to a gene; V was cut back by 4 bases and J by 2 bases. The CDR3 coding sequence is TGTGCCAGCAGCCCCGTCCCTACGGGAGGGACTGGGGCCAACGTCCTGACTTTC. Translating it yields CASSPVPTGGTGANVLTF.

V is TRBV6-5 and J is TRBJ1-2, with D hard to call. CDR1 and CDR2 from the germline V gene are MNHEY and SVGAGI. The V gene lost 6 bases and the J gene lost 6 bases, with 8 bases spanning the gap. The CDR3 is 11 residues long. CDR3 sequence: CASRKRDGYTF. CDR3 nucleotide sequence: TGTGCCAGCAGGAAGAGGGATGGCTACACCTTC.

CDR3 DNA sequence: TGCAGTAGTCCTGGGGACTATGGCTACACCTTC. Translating it yields CSSPGDYGYTF. V gene TRBV20-1 combines with J gene TRBJ1-2; D is unclear. The V end lost 8 bases, the J end lost 3 bases, and 10 bases lay between the germline ends. Germline V gives CDR1 DFQATT, CDR2 SNEGSKA (reference sequence). The CDR3 is 11 residues long.

The chain couples TRBV5-6 to TRBJ2-7, with D tentatively TRBD2 (6 bases). The CDR3 has 15 amino acids. CDR1 is SGHDT and CDR2 is YYEEEE in the germline V gene. V was pared by 4 bases and J by 5 bases, with 19 bases between. The CDR3, as DNA: TGTGCCAGCAGCACTCCGGGACTCACAGTTAACGAGCAGTACTTC. It is translated as CASSTPGLTVNEQYF.

The V gene is TRBV7-2, the J gene TRBJ2-4; D call uncertain. Trimming cost V 3 bases and J 5 bases, with 8 bases left between them. The CDR3 spans 13 residues. Germline V gene lookup returns CDR1 SGHTA and CDR2 FQGNSA. The CDR3 bases are TGTGCCAGCAGCTTTGACCGAGAAAACATTCAGTACTTC. It codes for CASSFDRENIQYF.